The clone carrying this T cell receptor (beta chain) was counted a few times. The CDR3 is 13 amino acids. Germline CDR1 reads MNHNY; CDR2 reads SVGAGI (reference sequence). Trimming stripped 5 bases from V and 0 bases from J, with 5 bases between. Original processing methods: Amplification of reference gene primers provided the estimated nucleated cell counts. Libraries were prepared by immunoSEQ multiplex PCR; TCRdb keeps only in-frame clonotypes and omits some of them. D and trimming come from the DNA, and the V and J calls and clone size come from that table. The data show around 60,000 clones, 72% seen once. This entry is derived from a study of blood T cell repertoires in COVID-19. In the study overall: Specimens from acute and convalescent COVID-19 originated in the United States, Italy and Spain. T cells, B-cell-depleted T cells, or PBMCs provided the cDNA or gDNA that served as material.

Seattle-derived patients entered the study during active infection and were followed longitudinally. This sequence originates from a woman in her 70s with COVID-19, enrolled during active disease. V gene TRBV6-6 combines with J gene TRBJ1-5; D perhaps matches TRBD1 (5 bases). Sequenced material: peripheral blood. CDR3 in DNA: TGTGCCAGCAGTAGGGGTAGCAATCAGCCCCAGCATTTT. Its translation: CASSRGSNQPQHF.